One T cell receptor (beta chain) is described in this entry. This CDR3 has 15 residues. The germline V gene encodes CDR1 MNHEY and CDR2 SVGEGT. V lost 5 bases and J lost 0; bases outside the gene matches: 4. The entry originates in a study of blood T cell repertoires in COVID-19. Repertoires were generated with immunoSEQ multiplex PCR, while TCRdb's copy carries only in-frame clones and drops some. The sample holds hundreds of thousands of clones, 80% to 90% seen once. The TCR originated in a woman under 40 with COVID-19, enrolled during active disease. The chain recombines TRBV6-2 or TRBV6-3 with TRBJ2-1; 7 bases line up with TRBD1. The material sequenced was peripheral blood. The CDR3 is CASSPTGLSYNEQFF. The CDR3 nucleotides read TGTGCCAGCAGTCCGACAGGGCTCTCCTACAATGAGCAGTTCTTC.